One T cell receptor beta chain is described in this entry. The source of the sample is a study of patients and donors after allogeneic stem cell transplantation. Germline lookup yields CDR1 LGHDT and CDR2 YNNKEL (reference sequence). V was pared by 4 bases and J by 2 bases, with 15 bases between. The CDR3 is made up of 15 amino acids. TCRdb independently ran MiXCR on the RT-PCR reads; one entry per CDR3 protein. The sample contains 200,000 to 250,000 distinct CDR3 sequences, roughly 38% of which appear only once. The specimen sequenced was blood, either unsorted or a sorted T cell fraction (not recorded which). The sequence came from a human donor who was either an allogeneic HSCT recipient or a stem cell or donor lymphocyte infusion donor (not recorded which). It is not recorded whose cells these are; they may come from a transplant donor. V and J are TRBV3-1 and TRBJ2-7; a possible D gene is TRBD2 (5 bases). Here the CDR3 DNA reads TGTGCCAGCAGCCTACGCAGCGGAGCCCCCTACGAGCAGTACTTC. It yields the protein CASSLRSGAPYEQYF.